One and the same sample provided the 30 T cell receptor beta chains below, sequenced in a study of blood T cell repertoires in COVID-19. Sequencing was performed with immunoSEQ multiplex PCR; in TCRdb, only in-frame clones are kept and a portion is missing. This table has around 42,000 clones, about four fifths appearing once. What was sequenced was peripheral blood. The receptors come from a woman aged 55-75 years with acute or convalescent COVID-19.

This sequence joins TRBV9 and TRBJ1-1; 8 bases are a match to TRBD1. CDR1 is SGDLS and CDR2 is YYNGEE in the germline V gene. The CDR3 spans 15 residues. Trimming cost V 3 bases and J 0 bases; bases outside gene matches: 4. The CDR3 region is CASSGQGALNTEAFF. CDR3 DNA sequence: TGTGCCAGCAGCGGCCAGGGGGCCCTGAACACTGAAGCTTTCTTT.

The CDR3 sequence: CASSFLPRGGRPHEQYF. In DNA form, the CDR3 reads TGTGCCAGCAGTTTCCTTCCCCGGGGGGGCCGTCCCCACGAGCAGTACTTC. The chain links TRBV6-2 or TRBV6-3 to TRBJ2-7; 8 nucleotides align to TRBD2. V shed 4 bases, J shed 5 bases, and the junction held 16 bases outside the gene matches. The CDR3 consists of 17 residues. The V gene's germline CDR1 is MNHEY and CDR2 SVGEGT.

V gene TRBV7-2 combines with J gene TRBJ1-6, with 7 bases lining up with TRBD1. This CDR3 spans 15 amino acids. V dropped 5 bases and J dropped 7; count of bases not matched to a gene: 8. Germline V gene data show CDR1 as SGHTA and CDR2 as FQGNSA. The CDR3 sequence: CASSARQGRNSPLHF. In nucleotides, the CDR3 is TGTGCCAGCAGCGCAAGACAGGGAAGGAATTCACCCCTCCACTTT.

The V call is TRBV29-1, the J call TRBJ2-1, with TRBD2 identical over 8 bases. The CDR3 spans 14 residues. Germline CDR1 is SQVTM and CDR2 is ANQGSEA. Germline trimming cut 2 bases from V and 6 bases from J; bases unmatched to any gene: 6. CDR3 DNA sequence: TGCAGCGTTGAAATTGCGGGAGGTGGCAATGAGCAGTTCTTC. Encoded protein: CSVEIAGGGNEQFF.

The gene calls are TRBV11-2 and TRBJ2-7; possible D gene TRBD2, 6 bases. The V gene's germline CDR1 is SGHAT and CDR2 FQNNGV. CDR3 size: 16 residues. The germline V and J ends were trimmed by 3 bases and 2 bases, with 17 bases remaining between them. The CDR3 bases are TGTGCCAGCAGCTTGTGGCCGGAGCCGGGAGCCTACGAGCAGTACTTC. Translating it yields CASSLWPEPGAYEQYF. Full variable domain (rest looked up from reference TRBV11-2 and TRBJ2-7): EAGVAQSPRYKIIEKRQSVAFWCNPISGHATLYWYQQILGQGPKLLIQFQNNGVVDDSQLPKDRFSAERLKGVDSTLKIQPAKLEDSAVYLCASSLWPEPGAYEQYFGPGTRLTVT.

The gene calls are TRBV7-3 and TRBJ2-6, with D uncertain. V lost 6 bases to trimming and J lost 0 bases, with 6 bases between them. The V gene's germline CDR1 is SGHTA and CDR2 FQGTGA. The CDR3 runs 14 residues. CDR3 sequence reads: CASSPGSGANVLTF. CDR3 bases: TGTGCCAGCAGTCCGGGCTCTGGGGCCAACGTCCTGACTTTC.

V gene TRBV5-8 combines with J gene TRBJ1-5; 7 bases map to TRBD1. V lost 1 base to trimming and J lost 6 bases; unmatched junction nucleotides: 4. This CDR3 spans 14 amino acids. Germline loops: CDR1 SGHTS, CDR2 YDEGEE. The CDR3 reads CASSLRGQGQPQHF. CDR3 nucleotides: TGTGCCAGCAGCTTGAGGGGGCAAGGTCAGCCCCAGCATTTT.

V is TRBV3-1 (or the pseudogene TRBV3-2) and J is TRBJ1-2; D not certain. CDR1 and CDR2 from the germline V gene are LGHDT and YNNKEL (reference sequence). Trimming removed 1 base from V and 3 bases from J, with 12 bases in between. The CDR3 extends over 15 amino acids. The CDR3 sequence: CASSQAHGIYYGYTF. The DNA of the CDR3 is TGTGCCAGCAGCCAAGCGCACGGTATTTACTATGGCTACACCTTC.

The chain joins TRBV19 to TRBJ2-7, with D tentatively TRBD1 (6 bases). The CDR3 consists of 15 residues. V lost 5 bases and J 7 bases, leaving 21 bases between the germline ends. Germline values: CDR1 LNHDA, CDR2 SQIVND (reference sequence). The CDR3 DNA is TGTGCCAGTAGTGCAACAAACCCGGACAGTCCAGAGCAGTACTTC. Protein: CASSATNPDSPEQYF.

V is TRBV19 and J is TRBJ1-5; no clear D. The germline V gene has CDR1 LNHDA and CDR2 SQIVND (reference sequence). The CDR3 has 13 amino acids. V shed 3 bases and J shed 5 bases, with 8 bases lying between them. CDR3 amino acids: CASSIAAYQPQHF. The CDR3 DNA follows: TGTGCCAGTAGTATCGCGGCCTATCAGCCCCAGCATTTT.

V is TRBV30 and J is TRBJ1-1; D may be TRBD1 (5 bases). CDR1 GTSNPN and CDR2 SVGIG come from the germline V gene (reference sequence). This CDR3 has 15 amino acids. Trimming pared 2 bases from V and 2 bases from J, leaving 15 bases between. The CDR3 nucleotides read TGTGCCTGGAGTCGCAGGGATTTGTACAACACTGAAGCTTTCTTT. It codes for CAWSRRDLYNTEAFF.

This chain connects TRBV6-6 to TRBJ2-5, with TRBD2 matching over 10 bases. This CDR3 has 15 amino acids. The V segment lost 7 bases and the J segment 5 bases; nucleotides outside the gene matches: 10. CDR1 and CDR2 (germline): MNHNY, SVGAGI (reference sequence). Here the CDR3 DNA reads TGTGCCAGCAAACGTCTAGCGGGAGTAGGGGAGACCCAGTACTTC. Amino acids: CASKRLAGVGETQYF.

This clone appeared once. The CDR3 spells CASERGRRGDTQYF. CDR3 bases: TGTGCCAGCGAGCGGGGCCGGAGGGGAGATACGCAGTATTTT. This chain links TRBV5-4 with TRBJ2-3; 7 bases line up with TRBD2. V shed 7 bases and J 5 bases; nucleotides not matched to a gene: 10. The CDR3 consists of 14 residues. Per the germline V gene, CDR1 is SGHNT and CDR2 is YYREEE (reference sequence).

CDR3 in DNA: TGCAGCGCCAGCCCAGGGTCTAGCACAGATACGCAGTATTTT. It is translated as CSASPGSSTDTQYF. The chain combines TRBV29-1 with TRBJ2-3, with D possibly TRBD1 on 5 matching bases. CDR1 is SQVTM and CDR2 is ANQGSEA in the germline V gene. The CDR3 contains 14 residues. Trimming shortened V by 7 bases and J by 0 bases, and 14 bases separated the two germline ends.

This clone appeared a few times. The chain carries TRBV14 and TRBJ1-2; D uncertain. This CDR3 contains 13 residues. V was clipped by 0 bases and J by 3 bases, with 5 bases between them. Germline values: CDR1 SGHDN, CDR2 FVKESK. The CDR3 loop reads CASSQDSYYGYTF. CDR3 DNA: TGTGCCAGCAGCCAAGATTCTTACTATGGCTACACCTTC.

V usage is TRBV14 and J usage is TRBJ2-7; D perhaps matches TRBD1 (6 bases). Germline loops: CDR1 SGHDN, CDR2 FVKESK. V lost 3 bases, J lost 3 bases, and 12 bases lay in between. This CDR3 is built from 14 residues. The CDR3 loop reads CASSHGDTYYEQYF. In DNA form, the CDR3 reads TGTGCCAGCAGCCATGGGGACACCTACTACGAGCAGTACTTC.

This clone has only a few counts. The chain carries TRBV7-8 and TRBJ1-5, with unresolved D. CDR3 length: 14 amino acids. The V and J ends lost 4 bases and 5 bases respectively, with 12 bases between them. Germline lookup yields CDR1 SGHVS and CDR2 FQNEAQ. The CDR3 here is CASSSDTEYQPQHF. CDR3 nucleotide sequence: TGTGCCAGCAGCTCCGACACGGAATATCAGCCCCAGCATTTT.

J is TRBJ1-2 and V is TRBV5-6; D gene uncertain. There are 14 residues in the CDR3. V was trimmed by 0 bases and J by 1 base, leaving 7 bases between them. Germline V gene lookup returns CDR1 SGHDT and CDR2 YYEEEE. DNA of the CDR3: TGTGCCAGCAGCTTGGGTAACAATAACTATGGCTACACCTTC. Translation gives CASSLGNNNYGYTF.

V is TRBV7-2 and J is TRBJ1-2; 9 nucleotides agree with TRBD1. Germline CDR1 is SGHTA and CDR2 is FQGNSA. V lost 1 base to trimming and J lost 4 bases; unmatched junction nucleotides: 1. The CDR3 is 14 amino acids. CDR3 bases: TGTGCCAGCAGCTTAGACAGGGGGCCCTATGGCTACACCTTC. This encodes CASSLDRGPYGYTF.

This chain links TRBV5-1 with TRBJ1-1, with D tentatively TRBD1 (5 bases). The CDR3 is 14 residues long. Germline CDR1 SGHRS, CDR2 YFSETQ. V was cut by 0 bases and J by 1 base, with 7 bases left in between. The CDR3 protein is CASSLEGRNTEAFF. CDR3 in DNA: TGCGCCAGCAGCTTGGAGGGGCGGAACACTGAAGCTTTCTTT.

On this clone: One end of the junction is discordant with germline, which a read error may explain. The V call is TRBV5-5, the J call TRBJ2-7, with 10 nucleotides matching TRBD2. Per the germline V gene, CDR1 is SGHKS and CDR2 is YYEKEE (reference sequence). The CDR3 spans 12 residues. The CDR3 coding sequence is TGTGCCAGCAGTGCGGGACTAGCGATTACATCCTTC. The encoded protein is CASSAGLAITSF.

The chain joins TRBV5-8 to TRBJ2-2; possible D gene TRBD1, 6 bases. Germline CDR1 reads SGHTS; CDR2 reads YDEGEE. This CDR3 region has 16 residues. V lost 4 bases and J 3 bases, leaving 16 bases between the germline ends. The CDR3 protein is CASSATGFRDTGELFF. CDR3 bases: TGTGCCAGCAGCGCCACAGGGTTCCGAGACACCGGGGAGCTGTTTTTT.

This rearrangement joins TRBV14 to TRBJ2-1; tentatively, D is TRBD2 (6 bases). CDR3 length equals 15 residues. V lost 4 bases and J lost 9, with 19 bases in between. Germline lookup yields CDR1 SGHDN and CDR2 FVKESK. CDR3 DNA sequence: TGTGCCAGCAGCCCCTTATCGGGGGTATCTAGTGAGCAGTTCTTC. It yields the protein CASSPLSGVSSEQFF.

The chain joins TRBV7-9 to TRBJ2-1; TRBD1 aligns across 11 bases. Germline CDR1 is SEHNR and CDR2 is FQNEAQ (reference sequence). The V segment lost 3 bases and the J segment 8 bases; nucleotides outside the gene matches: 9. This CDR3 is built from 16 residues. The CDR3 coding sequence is TGTGCCAGCAGCTTCTCGTGGGACAGGGGGGGCGATGAGCAGTTCTTC. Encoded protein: CASSFSWDRGGDEQFF.

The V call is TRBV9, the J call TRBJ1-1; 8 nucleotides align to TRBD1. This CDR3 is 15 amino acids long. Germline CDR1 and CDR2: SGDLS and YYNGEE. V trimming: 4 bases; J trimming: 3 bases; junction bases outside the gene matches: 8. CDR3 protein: CASSNNQGAYTEAFF. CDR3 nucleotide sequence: TGTGCCAGCAGCAACAACCAGGGGGCGTACACTGAAGCTTTCTTT.

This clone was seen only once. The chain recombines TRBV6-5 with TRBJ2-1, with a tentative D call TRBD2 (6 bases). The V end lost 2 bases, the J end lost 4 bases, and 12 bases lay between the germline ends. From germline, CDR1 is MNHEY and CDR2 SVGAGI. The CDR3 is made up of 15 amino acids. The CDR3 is CASSYGRGVYNEQFF. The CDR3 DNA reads TGTGCCAGCAGTTACGGGCGGGGTGTATACAATGAGCAGTTCTTC.

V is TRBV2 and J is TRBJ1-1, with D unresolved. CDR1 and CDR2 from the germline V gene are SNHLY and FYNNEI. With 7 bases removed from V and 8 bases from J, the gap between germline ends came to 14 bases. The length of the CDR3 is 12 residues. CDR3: CASTAVFGEAFF. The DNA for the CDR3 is TGTGCCAGCACGGCGGTTTTCGGAGAAGCTTTCTTT.

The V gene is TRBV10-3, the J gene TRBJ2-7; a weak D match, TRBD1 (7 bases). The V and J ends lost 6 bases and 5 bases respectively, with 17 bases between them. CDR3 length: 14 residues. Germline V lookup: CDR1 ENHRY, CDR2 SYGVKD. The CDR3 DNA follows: TGTGCCATCAGACGAGACAGGGAGGCTCACGAGCAGTACTTC. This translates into CAIRRDREAHEQYF.

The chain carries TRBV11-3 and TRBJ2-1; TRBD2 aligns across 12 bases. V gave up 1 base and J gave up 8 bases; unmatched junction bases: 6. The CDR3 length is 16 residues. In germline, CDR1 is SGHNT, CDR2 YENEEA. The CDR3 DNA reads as TGTGCCAGCAGCTTAGGGTTGACTAGCGGGAGCTATGAGCAGTTCTTC. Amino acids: CASSLGLTSGSYEQFF. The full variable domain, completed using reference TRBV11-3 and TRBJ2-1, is EAGVVQSPRYKIIEKKQPVAFWCNPISGHNTLYWYLQNLGQGPELLIRYENEEAVDDSQLPKDRFSAERLKGVDSTLKIQPAELGDSAVYLCASSLGLTSGSYEQFFGPGTRLTVL.

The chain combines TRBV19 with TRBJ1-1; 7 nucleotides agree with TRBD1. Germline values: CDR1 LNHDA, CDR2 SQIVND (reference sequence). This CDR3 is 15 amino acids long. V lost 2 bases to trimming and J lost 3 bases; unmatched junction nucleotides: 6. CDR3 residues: CASSILQGTYTEAFF. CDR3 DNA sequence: TGTGCCAGTAGTATACTACAGGGGACTTACACTGAAGCTTTCTTT.